This T cell receptor (beta chain) was retrieved from a study of control samples from healthy donors and cancer patients. Germline-derived CDR1 and CDR2 are MNHEY and SVGAGI. The V end lost 8 bases, the J end lost 5 bases, and 10 bases lay between the germline ends. The CDR3 extends over 12 amino acids. Assay used: immunoSEQ multiplex PCR; TCRdb lists only in-frame clones, some missing. Here the sample spans 160,000 or so clones, just under 95% being singletons. This chain uses TRBV6-5 with TRBJ1-5; no firm D call. The TCR comes from a woman between 35 and 50 years old in good health. Material: blood. Here the CDR3 reads CASGIRHQPQHF. Written as DNA, the CDR3 is TGTGCCAGCGGTATAAGGCATCAGCCCCAGCATTTT.